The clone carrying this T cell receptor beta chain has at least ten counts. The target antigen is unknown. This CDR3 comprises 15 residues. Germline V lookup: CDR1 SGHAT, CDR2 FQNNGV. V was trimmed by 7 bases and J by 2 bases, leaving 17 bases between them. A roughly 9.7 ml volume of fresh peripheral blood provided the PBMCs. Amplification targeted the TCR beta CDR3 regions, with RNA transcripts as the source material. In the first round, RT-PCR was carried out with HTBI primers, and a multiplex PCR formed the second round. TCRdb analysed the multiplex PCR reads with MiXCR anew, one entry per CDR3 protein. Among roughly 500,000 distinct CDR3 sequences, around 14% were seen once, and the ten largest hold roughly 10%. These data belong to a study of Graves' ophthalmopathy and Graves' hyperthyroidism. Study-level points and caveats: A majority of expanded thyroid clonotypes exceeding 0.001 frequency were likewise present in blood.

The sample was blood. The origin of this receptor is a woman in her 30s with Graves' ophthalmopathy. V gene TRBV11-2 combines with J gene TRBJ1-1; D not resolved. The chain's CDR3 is CASTNYVTGNTEAFF. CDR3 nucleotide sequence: TGTGCCAGCACCAATTACGTGACGGGAAACACTGAAGCTTTCTTT.